This T cell receptor beta chain was identified during a study of T cell changes during pregnancy in multiple sclerosis. Per germline, CDR1 LNHDA and CDR2 SQIVND (reference sequence). V lost 3 bases, J lost 4 bases, and 5 bases stayed unmatched. This CDR3 region has 14 residues. Assay: immunoSEQ multiplex PCR; the TCRdb copy retains only in-frame clones and omits some. The data contain approximately 48,000 clones, roughly 92% of them seen just once; the ten biggest clones take up less than 5.5%. This sequence joins TRBV19 and TRBJ1-1, with 7 bases matching TRBD1. Specimen: CD8+ T cells from peripheral blood mononuclear cells, collected before pregnancy. The receptor was isolated from a female donor with multiple sclerosis, enrolled in a pregnancy study. CDR3: CASSIGQGGTEAFF. The CDR3 coding sequence is TGTGCCAGTAGTATTGGGCAGGGGGGCACTGAAGCTTTCTTT.